This T cell receptor (beta chain) is from a study of shared clonotypes between healthy human individuals. The donors, all of them Caucasian adults, lived in Nashville, Tennessee. Produced via immunoSEQ multiplex PCR; TCRdb's table is partial and in-frame only. The sample includes around 2.1 million clones, 90% to 96% of them seen just once. CDR1 is GTSNPN and CDR2 is SVGIG in the germline V gene (reference sequence). V lost 8 bases, J lost 1 base, and 17 bases lay in between. This CDR3 spans 14 amino acids. The receptor's source is a man aged 18 to 30 in good health. Input material: naive CD4+ T cells sorted from blood. Subset indicated: CD45RA+ positively selected. The rearrangement links TRBV30 to TRBJ1-1; possible D gene TRBD1, 5 bases. CDR3 loop: CARRDAPSNTEAFF. CDR3 bases: TGTGCCCGGCGGGACGCCCCTTCGAACACTGAAGCTTTCTTT.